These 29 T cell receptor beta chains were all obtained from the same sample, sequenced in a study of CXCR3-negative and CXCR3-positive naive CD8 T cells. Study-level points and caveats: Higher TRB CDR3 hydrophobicity marked CXCR3-positive naive cells relative to CXCR3-negative naive cells.

5' RACE that incorporated UMI labels was used to prepare the TRB cDNA libraries. TCRdb re-analyzed the 5' RACE reads; it lists each CDR3 protein once, without DNA. In all, the sample yields about 150,000 distinct CDR3 sequences. Their antigen targets remain unknown. Input material: naive CXCR3+ CD8+ T cells from blood. Subset indicated: CD45RO-CCR7+CD27+CD95- naive CD8+ T cells expressing CXCR3 (TNR3+). The receptors shown here come from a human donor in good health. Some clones in this sample may be carry-over from other donors' samples.

V usage is TRBV7-8 and J usage is TRBJ2-5; as DNA is missing, the TRBD2 call by TCRdb cannot be tested. Looked up from germline, CDR1 is SGHVS and CDR2 is FQNEAQ. This CDR3 is 17 amino acids long. The chain's CDR3 is CASSFHPSGGNQETQYF.

The rearrangement joins TRBV11-2 to TRBJ2-3. This CDR3 contains 15 residues. CDR1 and CDR2 from the germline V gene are SGHAT and FQNNGV. The CDR3 spells CASSLASTSTDTQYF.

The chain recombines TRBV7-9 with TRBJ2-1; TCRdb's D call of TRBD2 is untestable without DNA. CDR1 and CDR2 from the germline V gene are SEHNR and FQNEAQ (reference sequence). The CDR3 runs 19 residues. CDR3 region: CASSPRLAGGLSSYNEQFF. Looking up the rest from reference TRBV7-9 and TRBJ2-1 gives the full variable domain: DTGVSQNPRHKITKRGQNVTFRCDPISEHNRLYWYRQTLGQGPEFLTYFQNEAQLEKSRLLSDRFSAERPKGSFSTLEIQRTEQGDSAMYLCASSPRLAGGLSSYNEQFFGPGTRLTVL.

This chain uses TRBV19 with TRBJ2-7; the TCRdb call, TRBD2, lacks DNA for checking. Germline CDR1 and CDR2: LNHDA and SQIVND (reference sequence). This CDR3 has 14 amino acids. The CDR3 sequence is CASSILAGVNEQYF.

The V call is TRBV6-5, the J call TRBJ2-1. Germline lookup yields CDR1 MNHEY and CDR2 SVGAGI. The CDR3 contains 14 residues. CDR3 region: CASSYNWQYNEQFF.

The chain has TRBV6-5 and TRBJ1-5; the TCRdb call, TRBD1, lacks DNA for checking. Per the germline V gene, CDR1 is MNHEY and CDR2 is SVGAGI. This CDR3 spans 14 amino acids. CDR3 protein: CASSLTGDNQPQHF.

The chain joins TRBV11-2 to TRBJ2-3; checking the TCRdb D call of TRBD1 is not possible without DNA. Germline V gives CDR1 SGHAT, CDR2 FQNNGV. The CDR3 sequence is 15 residues long. This chain's CDR3 is CASSPYGGRTDTQYF.

This rearrangement joins TRBV6-6 to TRBJ2-3. The germline gives CDR1 MNHNY, CDR2 SVGAGI (reference sequence). The CDR3 runs to 16 residues. Here the CDR3 reads CASSLPEDVSTDTQYF.

CDR3 amino acids: CASSFLQLYEAFF. The J gene is TRBJ1-1, the V gene TRBV11-2. Germline CDR1 reads SGHAT; CDR2 reads FQNNGV. This CDR3 spans 13 amino acids.

The chain carries TRBV10-1 and TRBJ2-2; TCRdb's D call of TRBD2 is untestable without DNA. In germline, CDR1 is WNHNN, CDR2 SYGVQD (reference sequence). The CDR3 is 15 residues long. CDR3 amino acids: CASSEVRVDTGELFF.

The chain carries TRBV7-9 and TRBJ1-1. Germline V gives CDR1 SEHNR, CDR2 FQNEAQ (reference sequence). The CDR3 contains 12 residues. The CDR3 spells CASSSTELEAFF.

This sequence joins TRBV28 and TRBJ2-1; no DNA is available, so the TRBD2 call from TCRdb remains unchecked. Germline CDR1 MDHEN, CDR2 SYDVKM. The CDR3 runs 13 residues. The CDR3 is CASSGLGGNEQFF.

CDR3 residues: CSVEGWRQGIGEQYF. This chain uses TRBV29-1 with TRBJ2-7; TCRdb names TRBD1, which stays unverified in the absence of DNA. Germline V gene lookup returns CDR1 SQVTM and CDR2 ANQGSEA. CDR3 size: 15 residues.

The chain is built from TRBV12-3 or TRBV12-4 and TRBJ1-1; TCRdb outputs TRBD1, but without DNA this stays unchecked. The CDR3 contains 16 residues. The CDR3 here is CASSIPQGERNTEAFF.

V gene TRBV5-1 combines with J gene TRBJ2-5; the TCRdb call, TRBD1, lacks DNA for checking. The CDR3 is 16 amino acids. Germline assignment: CDR1 SGHRS and CDR2 YFSETQ. This chain's CDR3 is CASSLVTGTVQETQYF.

The gene calls are TRBV5-1 and TRBJ2-7; lacking DNA, the TRBD1 call made by TCRdb goes unchecked. Germline V gene data show CDR1 as SGHRS and CDR2 as YFSETQ. This CDR3 is built from 13 residues. The CDR3 sequence: CASSLGSTGEQYF.

The rearrangement links TRBV7-6 to TRBJ2-7; the D call of TRBD1 rests on TCRdb alone, since no DNA is present to check it. The germline gives CDR1 SGHVS, CDR2 FNYEAQ. This CDR3 has 12 residues. CDR3 amino acids: CASSPGQSEQYF.

V is TRBV7-3 and J is TRBJ2-3; TCRdb calls TRBD2, which cannot be checked without DNA. Germline V lookup: CDR1 SGHTA, CDR2 FQGTGA. The CDR3 contains 14 residues. The CDR3 here is CASSLLRESDTQYF.

The chain recombines TRBV5-6 with TRBJ2-2. This CDR3 contains 14 residues. CDR1 and CDR2 from the germline V gene are SGHDT and YYEEEE. The chain's CDR3 is CASSLDGNTGELFF.

J is TRBJ2-4 and V is TRBV14; TCRdb's D gene call, TRBD1, goes unchecked for lack of DNA. This CDR3 region has 16 residues. Germline V gene lookup returns CDR1 SGHDN and CDR2 FVKESK. CDR3 amino acids: CASSQARGYDKNIQYF.

V is TRBV19 and J is TRBJ1-1. This CDR3 comprises 11 residues. CDR1 and CDR2 from the germline V gene are LNHDA and SQIVND (reference sequence). The CDR3 region is CASWNFTEAFF.

CDR3 residues: CASSLCAGGDTEAFF. This chain uses TRBV7-9 with TRBJ1-1; TCRdb's D gene call, TRBD1, goes unchecked for lack of DNA. Germline CDR1 and CDR2: SEHNR and FQNEAQ (reference sequence). The CDR3 consists of 15 residues.

V is TRBV20-1 and J is TRBJ2-7; TCRdb's D call, TRBD1, is unchecked because there is no DNA. Germline V gives CDR1 DFQATT, CDR2 SNEGSKA (reference sequence). The CDR3 covers 13 residues. The CDR3 protein is CSAIGGDTYEQYF.

This chain connects TRBV28 to TRBJ2-7; TCRdb proposes TRBD2, but this gene call is untestable without DNA. The CDR3 covers 14 residues. Germline values: CDR1 MDHEN, CDR2 SYDVKM. CDR3 amino acids: CASTGEAGGDEQYF.

The J gene is TRBJ2-7, the V gene TRBV15. Germline CDR1 LNHNV, CDR2 YYDKDF (reference sequence). There are 13 residues in the CDR3. CDR3 residues: CATSSSEGYEQYF. Together with reference TRBV15 and TRBJ2-7, the CDR3 gives the full variable domain: DAMVIQNPRYQVTQFGKPVTLSCSQTLNHNVMYWYQQKSSQAPKLLFHYYDKDFNNEADTPDNFQSRRPNTSFCFLDIRSPGLGDTAMYLCATSSSEGYEQYFGPGTRLTVT.

The chain combines TRBV12-3 or TRBV12-4 with TRBJ1-5. The CDR3 spans 12 residues. The CDR3 loop is CASSSKSQPQHF.

The chain employs TRBV28 and TRBJ2-3; TCRdb lists TRBD1, though no DNA is available to test this call. Germline CDR1 and CDR2: MDHEN and SYDVKM. The CDR3 covers 13 residues. This chain's CDR3 is CASSDRILLPQYF. Looking up the rest from reference TRBV28 and TRBJ2-3 gives the full variable domain: DVKVTQSSRYLVKRTGEKVFLECVQDMDHENMFWYRQDPGLGLRLIYFSYDVKMKEKGDIPEGYSVSREKKERFSLILESASTNQTSMYLCASSDRILLPQYFGPGTRLTVL.

The chain recombines TRBV15 with TRBJ2-1; with no DNA, the TCRdb D assignment of TRBD2 cannot be verified. This CDR3 contains 20 residues. Germline CDR1 LNHNV, CDR2 YYDKDF (reference sequence). Here the CDR3 reads CATSKTHPGLAGAVYNEQFF.

The V and J genes are TRBV28 and TRBJ1-5; TCRdb designates TRBD1, a call that cannot be tested without DNA. The CDR3 has 14 residues. The V gene's germline CDR1 is MDHEN and CDR2 SYDVKM. The CDR3 loop reads CASSGRESNQPQHF.